This is a list of T cell receptor beta chains from one sample in a study of T cells after yellow fever vaccination. TCRdb reprocessed the 5' RACE reads via MiXCR and lists one record per CDR3 protein. Counted here are around 310,000 distinct CDR3 sequences, approximately 4.3% occurring once; the ten biggest clones make up roughly a fifth. The starting material was PBMCs, obtained 15 days after the yellow fever booster vaccination. The source is a man aged 18 to 29 who received the YFV17D yellow fever vaccine. Each CDR3 is given without its conserved first and last residue.

>13|TRBV6-5
ASRKRLGPIYGYT
>16|TRBV12-3/TRBV12-4
ASTITGQSGSGANVLT
>12|TRBV4-1
ASSQGGPTTEAF
>13|TRBV4-1
ASSPTGTATYEQY
>11|TRBV20-1
SASGWGPDTQY
>11|TRBV11-2
ASSLERVNEQF
>14|TRBV5-4
ASSLQSGVLYNEQF
>13|TRBV20-1
SAPWAGATTDTQY
>12|TRBV5-1
ASSLGHSVDTQY
>12|TRBV7-6
ASSSRPAGDTQY
>12|TRBV5-1
ASSEAGPTYGYT
>12|TRBV6-1
ASIVDLGQETQY
>12|TRBV4-3
ASSQEDRGPEQY
>13|TRBV10-3
AIGPDSVSGNTIY
>14|TRBV12-3/TRBV12-4
ASSLGAGSSTDTQY
>15|TRBV4-2
ASSQDAQGQVRTEAF
>12|TRBV4-3
ASSQVARNEKLF
>14|TRBV7-2
ASSFFGRPTNEKLF
>11|TRBV5-1
ASSLVGVSRQF
>13|TRBV6-1
ASSASDRGADTQY
>12|TRBV7-2
ASSHATRIGELF
>13|TRBV30
AWSHGTANTDTQY
>12|TRBV20-1
SARQGLTQETQY
>14|TRBV7-9
ASSPRGTGPNEKLF
>10|TRBV30
AWSDYYSEQF
>14|TRBV11-2
ASSLVRDRRRLGQF
>11|TRBV5-1
ASSGTGGAEAF
>15|TRBV6-1
ASSDRGRVRGNQPQH
>14|TRBV15
ATSRGGGARYNEQF
>13|TRBV20-1
SARDLAASTDTQY
>14|TRBV7-3
ASSPTSPSSYNEQF
>12|TRBV2
ASSEGQTLYGYT
>17|TRBV4-2
ASSQASGPPTTTNEKLF
>11|TRBV12-3/TRBV12-4
ANPGGAKDTQY
>17|TRBV9
ASSPSADDRISANYGYT
>9|TRBV25-1
ASSVGDEQY
>13|TRBV7-2
ASSLAIQPTGELF
>16|TRBV5-4
ASSLGLAGGRAYNEQF
>14|TRBV6-2/TRBV6-3
ASSSGLAGGDETQY
>14|TRBV7-9
ASSSTSGTPSNEQF
>12|TRBV29-1
SVEESGQGPEAF
>13|TRBV12-3/TRBV12-4
ASSLRGYGNQPQH
>12|TRBV7-6
ASSLAPGFAEAF
>13|TRBV5-1
ASSPGLGSSYEQY
>11|TRBV28
ASSPDSGNTIY
>12|TRBV7-9
ASSSGTGPQPQH
>8|TRBV20-1
SASSYGYT
>12|TRBV29-1
SSWQGRSTDTQY
>12|TRBV20-1
SASHRRKQETQY
>12|TRBV7-8
ASSPGPSGNTIY
>12|TRBV5-4
ASSPWTDQETQY
>14|TRBV5-5
ASSLTRFSGANVLT
>10|TRBV30
AWGLQGIEQY
>11|TRBV5-1
ASRPWSDTKQF
>11|TRBV20-1
SAKRQGPETQY